This T cell receptor beta chain is from a study of T cell changes during pregnancy in multiple sclerosis. This table comes from immunoSEQ multiplex PCR, and its TCRdb copy is limited to in-frame clones, with some not included. This repertoire shows 15,000 to 25,000 clones, around 90% found once; its top ten account for 6.5% to 9%. The CDR3 contains 15 residues. Germline V gene lookup returns CDR1 SEHNR and CDR2 FQNEAQ (reference sequence). The V end was cut by 1 base, the J end by 0 bases, with 7 bases between. V gene TRBV7-9 combines with J gene TRBJ1-3; D is uncertain. This clonotype was obtained from a female donor in good health, enrolled as a control in a pregnancy study. Specimen: CD8+ T cells from peripheral blood mononuclear cells, collected in the third trimester of pregnancy. The CDR3 DNA reads TGTGCCAGCAGCTTAGTCCAACTCTCTGGAAACACCATATATTTT. This sequence encodes CASSLVQLSGNTIYF. Supplemented by reference TRBV7-9 and TRBJ1-3, the full variable domain reads DTGVSQNPRHKITKRGQNVTFRCDPISEHNRLYWYRQTLGQGPEFLTYFQNEAQLEKSRLLSDRFSAERPKGSFSTLEIQRTEQGDSAMYLCASSLVQLSGNTIYFGEGSWLTVV.